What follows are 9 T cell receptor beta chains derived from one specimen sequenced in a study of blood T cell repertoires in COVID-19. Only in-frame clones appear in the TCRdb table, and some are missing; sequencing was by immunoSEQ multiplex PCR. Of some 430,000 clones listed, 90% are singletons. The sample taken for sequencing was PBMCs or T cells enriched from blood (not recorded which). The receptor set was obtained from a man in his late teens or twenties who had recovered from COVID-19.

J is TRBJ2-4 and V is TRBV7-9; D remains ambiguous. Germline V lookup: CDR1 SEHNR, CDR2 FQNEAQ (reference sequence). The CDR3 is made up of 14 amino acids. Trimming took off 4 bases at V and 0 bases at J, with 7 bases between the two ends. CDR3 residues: CASSSSVAKNIQYF. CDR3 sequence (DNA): TGTGCCAGCAGCTCCAGCGTAGCCAAAAACATTCAGTACTTC.

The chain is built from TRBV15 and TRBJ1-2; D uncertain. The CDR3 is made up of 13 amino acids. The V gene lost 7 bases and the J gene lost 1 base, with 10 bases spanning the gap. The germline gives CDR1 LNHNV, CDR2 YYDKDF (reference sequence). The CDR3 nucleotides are TGTGCCACCACTTTGGTCGGTAACTATGGCTACACCTTC. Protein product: CATTLVGNYGYTF. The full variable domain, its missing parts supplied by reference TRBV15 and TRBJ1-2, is DAMVIQNPRYQVTQFGKPVTLSCSQTLNHNVMYWYQQKSSQAPKLLFHYYDKDFNNEADTPDNFQSRRPNTSFCFLDIRSPGLGDTAMYLCATTLVGNYGYTFGSGTRLTVV.

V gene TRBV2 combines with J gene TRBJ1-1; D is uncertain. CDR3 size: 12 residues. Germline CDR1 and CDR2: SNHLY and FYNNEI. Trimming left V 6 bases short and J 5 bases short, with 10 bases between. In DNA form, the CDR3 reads TGTGCCAGCAGGGAATCGAGTACTGAAGCTTTCTTT. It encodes CASRESSTEAFF.

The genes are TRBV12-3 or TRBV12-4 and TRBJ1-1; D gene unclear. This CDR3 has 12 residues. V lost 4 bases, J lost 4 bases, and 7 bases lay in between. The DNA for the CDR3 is TGTGCCAGCAGTTGGGAGCCCACTGAAGCTTTCTTT. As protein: CASSWEPTEAFF.

The CDR3 reads CATFGLSTDTQYF. The CDR3 DNA is TGTGCCACCTTTGGACTTAGCACAGATACGCAGTATTTT. The chain has TRBV2 and TRBJ2-3; D may be TRBD2 (5 bases). The CDR3 totals 13 residues. Germline CDR1 and CDR2: SNHLY and FYNNEI. V was trimmed by 10 bases and J by 0 bases, leaving 11 bases between them.

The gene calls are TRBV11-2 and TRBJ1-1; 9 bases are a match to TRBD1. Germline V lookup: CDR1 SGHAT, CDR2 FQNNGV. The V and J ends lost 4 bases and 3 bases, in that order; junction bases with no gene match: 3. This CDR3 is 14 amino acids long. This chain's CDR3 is CASSSRDRDTEAFF. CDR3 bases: TGTGCCAGCAGCTCCCGGGACAGGGACACTGAAGCTTTCTTT.

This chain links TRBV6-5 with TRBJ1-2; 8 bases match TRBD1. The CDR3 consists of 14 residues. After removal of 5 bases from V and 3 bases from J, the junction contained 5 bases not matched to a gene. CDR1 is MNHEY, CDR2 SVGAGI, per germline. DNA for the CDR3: TGTGCCAGCAGTACAGGGGGGAAGTACTATGGCTACACCTTC. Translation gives CASSTGGKYYGYTF.

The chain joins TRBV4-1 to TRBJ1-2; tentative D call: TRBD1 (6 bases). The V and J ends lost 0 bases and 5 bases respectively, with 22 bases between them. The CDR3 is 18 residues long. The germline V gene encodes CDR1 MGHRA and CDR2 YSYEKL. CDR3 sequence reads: CASSQETRGRRNWYGYTF. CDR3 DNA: TGCGCCAGCAGCCAAGAGACCAGGGGCAGGAGAAACTGGTATGGCTACACCTTC.

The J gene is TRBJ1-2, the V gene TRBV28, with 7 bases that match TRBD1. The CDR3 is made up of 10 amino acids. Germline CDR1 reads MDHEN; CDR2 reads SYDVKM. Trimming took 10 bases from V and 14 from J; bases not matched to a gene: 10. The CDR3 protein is CATTGQRGTF. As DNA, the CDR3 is TGTGCCACCACGGGACAGAGAGGAACCTTC.